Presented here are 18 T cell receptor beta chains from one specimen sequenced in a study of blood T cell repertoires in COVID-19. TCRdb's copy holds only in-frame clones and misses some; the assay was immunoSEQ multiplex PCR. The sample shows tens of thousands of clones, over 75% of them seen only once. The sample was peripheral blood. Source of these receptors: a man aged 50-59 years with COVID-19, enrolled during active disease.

Written as DNA, the CDR3 is TGTGCCAGCAGTGAATCCCCTACAGGCCTCAATTCACCCCTCCACTTT. It specifies CASSESPTGLNSPLHF. The chain recombines TRBV6-1 with TRBJ1-6; a possible D gene is TRBD1 (5 bases). CDR3 size: 16 residues. The germline V gene has CDR1 MNHNS and CDR2 SASEGT. Trimming left V 2 bases short and J 7 bases short, with 15 bases between.

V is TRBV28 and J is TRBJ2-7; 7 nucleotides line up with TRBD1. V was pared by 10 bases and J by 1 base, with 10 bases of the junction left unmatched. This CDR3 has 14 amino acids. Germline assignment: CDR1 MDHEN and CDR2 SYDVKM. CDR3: CATVPGQRSYEQYF. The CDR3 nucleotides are TGTGCCACAGTTCCGGGACAGAGATCCTACGAGCAGTACTTC.

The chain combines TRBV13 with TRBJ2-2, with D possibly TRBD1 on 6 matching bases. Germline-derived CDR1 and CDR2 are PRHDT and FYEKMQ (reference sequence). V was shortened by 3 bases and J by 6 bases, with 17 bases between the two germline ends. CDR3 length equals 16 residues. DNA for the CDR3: TGTGCCAGCAGCTTCAGGGGAGTGGTTGTGGCCGGGGAGCTGTTTTTT. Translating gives CASSFRGVVVAGELFF.

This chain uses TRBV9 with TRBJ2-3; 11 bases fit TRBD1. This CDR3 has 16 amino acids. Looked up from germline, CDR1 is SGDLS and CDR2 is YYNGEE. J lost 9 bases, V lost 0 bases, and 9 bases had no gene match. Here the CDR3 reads CASSVGAGGDRGTQYF. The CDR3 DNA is TGTGCCAGCAGCGTAGGAGCAGGAGGGGACAGGGGGACGCAGTATTTT.

The CDR3 coding sequence is TGTGCCAGCAGCTTGGGAGGGCGGACCACCTACGAGCAGTACTTC. This encodes CASSLGGRTTYEQYF. The chain is built from TRBV5-6 and TRBJ2-7; D perhaps matches TRBD2 (5 bases). This CDR3 is 15 amino acids long. In germline, CDR1 is SGHDT, CDR2 YYEEEE. Trimming removed 0 bases from V and 2 bases from J, with 12 bases in between.

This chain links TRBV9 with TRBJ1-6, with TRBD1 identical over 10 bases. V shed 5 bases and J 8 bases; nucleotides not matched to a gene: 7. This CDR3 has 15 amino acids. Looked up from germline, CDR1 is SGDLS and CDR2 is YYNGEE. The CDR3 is CASSETGGGYSPLHF. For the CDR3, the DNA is TGTGCCAGCAGTGAGACAGGGGGCGGCTATTCACCCCTCCACTTT.

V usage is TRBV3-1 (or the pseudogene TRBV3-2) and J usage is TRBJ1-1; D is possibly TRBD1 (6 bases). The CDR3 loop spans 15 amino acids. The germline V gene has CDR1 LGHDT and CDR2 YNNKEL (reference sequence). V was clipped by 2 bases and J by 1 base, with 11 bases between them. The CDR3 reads CASSQYREGNTEAFF. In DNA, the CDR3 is TGTGCCAGCAGCCAATACAGGGAGGGGAACACTGAAGCTTTCTTT.

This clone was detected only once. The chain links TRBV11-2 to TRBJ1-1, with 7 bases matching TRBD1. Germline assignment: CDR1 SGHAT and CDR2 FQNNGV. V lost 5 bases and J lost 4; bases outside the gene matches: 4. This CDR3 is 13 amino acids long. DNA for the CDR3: TGTGCCAGCAGCCGGGACAGATTCACTGAAGCTTTCTTT. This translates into CASSRDRFTEAFF.

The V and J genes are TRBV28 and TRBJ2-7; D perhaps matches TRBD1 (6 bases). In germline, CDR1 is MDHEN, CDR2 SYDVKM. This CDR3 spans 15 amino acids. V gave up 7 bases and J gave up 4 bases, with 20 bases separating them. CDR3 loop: CASTPDRLPPYEQYF. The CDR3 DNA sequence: TGTGCCAGCACCCCCGACAGGCTTCCCCCGTACGAGCAGTACTTC.

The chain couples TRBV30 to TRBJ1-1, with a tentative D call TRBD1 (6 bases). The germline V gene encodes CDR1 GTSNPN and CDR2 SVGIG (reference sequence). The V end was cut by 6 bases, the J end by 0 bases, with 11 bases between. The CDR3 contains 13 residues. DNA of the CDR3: TGTGCCTGTTCGGGACACTTGAACACTGAAGCTTTCTTT. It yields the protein CACSGHLNTEAFF.

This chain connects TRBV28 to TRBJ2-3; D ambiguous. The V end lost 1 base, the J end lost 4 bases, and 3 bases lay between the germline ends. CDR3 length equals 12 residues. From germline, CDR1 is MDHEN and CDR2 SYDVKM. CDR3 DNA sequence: TGTGCCAGCAGTTTATTAGCAGATACGCAGTATTTT. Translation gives CASSLLADTQYF.

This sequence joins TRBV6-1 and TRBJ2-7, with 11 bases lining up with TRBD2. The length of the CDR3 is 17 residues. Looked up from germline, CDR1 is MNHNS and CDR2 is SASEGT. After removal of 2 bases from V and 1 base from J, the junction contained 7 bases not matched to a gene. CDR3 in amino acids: CASSELIGTSGSYEQYF. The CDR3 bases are TGTGCCAGCAGTGAACTGATAGGGACTAGCGGTTCCTACGAGCAGTACTTC.

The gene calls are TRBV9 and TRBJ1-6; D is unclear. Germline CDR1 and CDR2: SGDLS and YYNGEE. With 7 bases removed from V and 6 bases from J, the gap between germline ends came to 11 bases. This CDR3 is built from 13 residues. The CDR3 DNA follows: TGTGCCAGCCAGCGGGAGGCTAATTCACCCCTCCACTTT. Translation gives CASQREANSPLHF.

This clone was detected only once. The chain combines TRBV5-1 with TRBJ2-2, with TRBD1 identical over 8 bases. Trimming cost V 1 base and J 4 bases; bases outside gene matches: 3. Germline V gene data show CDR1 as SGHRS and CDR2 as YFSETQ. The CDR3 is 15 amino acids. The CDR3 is CASSLKTGGTGELFF. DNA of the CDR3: TGCGCCAGCAGCTTGAAAACAGGGGGCACCGGGGAGCTGTTTTTT.

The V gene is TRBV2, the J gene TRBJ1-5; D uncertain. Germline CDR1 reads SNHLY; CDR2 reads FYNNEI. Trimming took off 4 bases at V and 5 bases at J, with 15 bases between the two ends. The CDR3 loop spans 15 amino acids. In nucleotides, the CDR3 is TGTGCCAGCAGTGCGTCCGGTTACGCTTATCAGCCCCAGCATTTT. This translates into CASSASGYAYQPQHF.

The CDR3 loop reads CASSIAYEQYF. CDR3 DNA: TGTGCCAGCAGCATCGCCTACGAGCAGTACTTC. J is TRBJ2-7 and V is TRBV21-1; the table names TRBD2, a call not compared with the DNA. TRBV21-1 is flagged as a pseudogene. This CDR3 comprises 11 residues.

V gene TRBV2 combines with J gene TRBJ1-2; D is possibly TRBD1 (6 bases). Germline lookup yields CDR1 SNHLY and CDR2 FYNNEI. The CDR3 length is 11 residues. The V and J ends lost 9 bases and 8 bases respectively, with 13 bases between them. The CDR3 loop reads CARNRAEGYTF. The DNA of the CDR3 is TGTGCCAGAAACAGGGCGGAGGGCTACACCTTC. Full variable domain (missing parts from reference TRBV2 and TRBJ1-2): EPEVTQTPSHQVTQMGQEVILRCVPISNHLYFYWYRQILGQKVEFLVSFYNNEISEKSEIFDDQFSVERPDGSNFTLKIRSTKLEDSAMYFCARNRAEGYTFGSGTRLTVV.

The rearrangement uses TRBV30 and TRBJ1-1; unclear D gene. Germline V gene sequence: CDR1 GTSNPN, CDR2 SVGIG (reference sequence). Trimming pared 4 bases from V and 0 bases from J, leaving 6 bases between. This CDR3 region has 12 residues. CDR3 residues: CAWTGMNTEAFF. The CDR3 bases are TGTGCCTGGACAGGAATGAACACTGAAGCTTTCTTT. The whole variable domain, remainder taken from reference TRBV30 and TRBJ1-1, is SQTIHQWPATLVQPVGSPLSLECTVEGTSNPNLYWYRQAAGRGLQLLFYSVGIGQISSEVPQNLSASRPQDRQFILSSKKLLLSDSGFYLCAWTGMNTEAFFGQGTRLTVV.